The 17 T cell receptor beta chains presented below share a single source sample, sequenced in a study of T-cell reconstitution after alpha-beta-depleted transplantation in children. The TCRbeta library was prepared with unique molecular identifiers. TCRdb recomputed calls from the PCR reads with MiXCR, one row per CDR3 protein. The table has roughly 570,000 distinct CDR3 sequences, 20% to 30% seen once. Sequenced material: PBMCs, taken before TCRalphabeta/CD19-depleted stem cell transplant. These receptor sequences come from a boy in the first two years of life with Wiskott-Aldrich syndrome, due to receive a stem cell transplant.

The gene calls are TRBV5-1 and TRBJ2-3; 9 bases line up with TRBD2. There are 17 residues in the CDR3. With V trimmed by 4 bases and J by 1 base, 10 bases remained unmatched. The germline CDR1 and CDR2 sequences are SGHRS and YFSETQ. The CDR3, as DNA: TGCGCCAGCAGCCCAGTCAGCGGGAGGTATCGCACAGATACGCAGTATTTT. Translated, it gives CASSPVSGRYRTDTQYF.

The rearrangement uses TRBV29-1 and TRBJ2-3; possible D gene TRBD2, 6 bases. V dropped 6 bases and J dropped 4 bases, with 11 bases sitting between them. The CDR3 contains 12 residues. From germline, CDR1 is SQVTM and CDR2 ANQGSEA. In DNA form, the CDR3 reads TGCAGCGTCCGACTAGTTCCAGATACGCAGTATTTT. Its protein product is CSVRLVPDTQYF.

The CDR3: CSVEGAPSGIKKQFF. CDR3 nucleotide sequence: TGCAGCGTTGAAGGTGCGCCTAGCGGGATAAAAAAGCAGTTCTTC. The rearrangement links TRBV29-1 to TRBJ2-1; 9 bases line up with TRBD2. This CDR3 is built from 15 residues. In germline, CDR1 is SQVTM, CDR2 ANQGSEA. V gave up 1 base and J gave up 11 bases; unmatched junction bases: 12.

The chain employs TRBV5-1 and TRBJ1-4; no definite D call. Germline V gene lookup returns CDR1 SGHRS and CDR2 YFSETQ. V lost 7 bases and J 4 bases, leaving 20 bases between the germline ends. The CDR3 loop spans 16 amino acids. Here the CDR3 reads CASRSTPDRYNEKLFF. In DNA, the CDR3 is TGCGCCAGCCGCTCGACCCCGGACCGGTATAATGAAAAACTGTTTTTT.

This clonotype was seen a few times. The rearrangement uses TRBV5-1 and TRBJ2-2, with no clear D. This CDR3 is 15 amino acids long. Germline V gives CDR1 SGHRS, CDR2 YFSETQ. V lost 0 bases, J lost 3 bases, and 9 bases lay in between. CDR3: CASSLDGVHTGELFF. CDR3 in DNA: TGCGCCAGCAGCTTGGATGGCGTTCACACCGGGGAGCTGTTTTTT.

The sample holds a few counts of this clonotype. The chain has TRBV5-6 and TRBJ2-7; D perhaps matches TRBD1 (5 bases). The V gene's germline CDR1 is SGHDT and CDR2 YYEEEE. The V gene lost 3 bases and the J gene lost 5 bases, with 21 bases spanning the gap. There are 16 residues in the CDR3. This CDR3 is CASSYRHRTKRDEQYF. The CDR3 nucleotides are TGTGCCAGCAGCTATAGACACCGGACAAAGAGAGACGAGCAGTACTTC. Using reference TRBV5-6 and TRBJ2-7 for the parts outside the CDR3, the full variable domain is DAGVTQSPTHLIKTRGQQVTLRCSPKSGHDTVSWYQQALGQGPQFIFQYYEEEERQRGNFPDRFSGHQFPNYSSELNVNALLLGDSALYLCASSYRHRTKRDEQYFGPGTRLTVT.

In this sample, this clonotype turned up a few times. CDR3 region: CASSPTGLAGNEQFF. The CDR3 DNA sequence: TGTGCCAGCAGTCCAACAGGACTAGCGGGTAATGAGCAGTTCTTC. V usage is TRBV28 and J usage is TRBJ2-1; 11 bases align to TRBD2. The CDR3 spans 15 residues. Per germline, CDR1 MDHEN and CDR2 SYDVKM. The trim removed 5 bases at V and 7 bases at J, leaving 7 bases unmatched. Filled out from reference TRBV28 and TRBJ2-1, the complete variable domain reads DVKVTQSSRYLVKRTGEKVFLECVQDMDHENMFWYRQDPGLGLRLIYFSYDVKMKEKGDIPEGYSVSREKKERFSLILESASTNQTSMYLCASSPTGLAGNEQFFGPGTRLTVL.

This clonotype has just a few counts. Written as DNA, the CDR3 is TGTGCCAGCAGCCAAGGGGTATCGGGCGGCTACACCTTC. Translated, it gives CASSQGVSGGYTF. The chain recombines TRBV3-1 with TRBJ1-2; no definite D call. The V gene's germline CDR1 is LGHDT and CDR2 YNNKEL (reference sequence). CDR3 length: 13 amino acids. V shed 1 base and J shed 8 bases, with 11 bases lying between them.

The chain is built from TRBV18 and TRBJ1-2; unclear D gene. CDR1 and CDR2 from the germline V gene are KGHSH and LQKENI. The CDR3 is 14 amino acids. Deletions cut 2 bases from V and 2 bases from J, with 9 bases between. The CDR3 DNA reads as TGTGCCAGCTCACCAAAGGGCGGGAACTATGGCTACACCTTC. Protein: CASSPKGGNYGYTF.

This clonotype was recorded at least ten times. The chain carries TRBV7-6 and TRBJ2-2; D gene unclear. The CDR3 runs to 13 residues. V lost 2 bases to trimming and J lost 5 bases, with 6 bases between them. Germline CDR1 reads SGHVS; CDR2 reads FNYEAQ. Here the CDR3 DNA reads TGTGCCAGCAGCTTACAGACGACCGGGGAGCTGTTTTTT. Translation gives CASSLQTTGELFF.

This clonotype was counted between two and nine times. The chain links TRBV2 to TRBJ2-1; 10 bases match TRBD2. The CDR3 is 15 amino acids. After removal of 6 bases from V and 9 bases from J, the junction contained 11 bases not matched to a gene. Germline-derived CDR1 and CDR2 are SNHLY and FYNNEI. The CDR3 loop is CASSFGTSVGLEQFF. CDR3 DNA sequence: TGTGCCAGCAGCTTCGGGACTAGCGTTGGTCTTGAGCAGTTCTTC. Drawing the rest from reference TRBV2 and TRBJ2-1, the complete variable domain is EPEVTQTPSHQVTQMGQEVILRCVPISNHLYFYWYRQILGQKVEFLVSFYNNEISEKSEIFDDQFSVERPDGSNFTLKIRSTKLEDSAMYFCASSFGTSVGLEQFFGPGTRLTVL.

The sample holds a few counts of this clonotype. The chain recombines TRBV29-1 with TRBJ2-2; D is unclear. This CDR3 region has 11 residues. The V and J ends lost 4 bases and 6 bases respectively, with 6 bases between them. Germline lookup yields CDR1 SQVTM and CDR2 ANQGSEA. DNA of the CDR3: TGCAGCGTTGCCGGACCCGGGGAGCTGTTTTTT. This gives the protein CSVAGPGELFF.

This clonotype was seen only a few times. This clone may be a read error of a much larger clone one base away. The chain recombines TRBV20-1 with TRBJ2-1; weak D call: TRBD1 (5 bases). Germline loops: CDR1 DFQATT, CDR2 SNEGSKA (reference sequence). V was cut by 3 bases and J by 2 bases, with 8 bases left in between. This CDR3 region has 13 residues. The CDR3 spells CSASDSPYNEQFF. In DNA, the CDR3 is TGCAGTGCTAGTGACAGTCCCTACAATGAGCAGTTCTTC.

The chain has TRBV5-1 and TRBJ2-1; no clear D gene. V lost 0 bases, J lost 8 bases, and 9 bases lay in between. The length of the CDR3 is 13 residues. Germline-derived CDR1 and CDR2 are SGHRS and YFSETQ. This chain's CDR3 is CASSLEARHEQFF. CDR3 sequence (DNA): TGCGCCAGCAGCTTGGAGGCTCGCCATGAGCAGTTCTTC.

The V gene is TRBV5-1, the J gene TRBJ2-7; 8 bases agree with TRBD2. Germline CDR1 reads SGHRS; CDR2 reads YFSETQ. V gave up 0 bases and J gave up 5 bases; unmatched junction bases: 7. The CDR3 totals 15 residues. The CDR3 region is CASSLDGRAGDEQYF. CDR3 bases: TGCGCCAGCAGCTTGGACGGGAGGGCCGGGGACGAGCAGTACTTC. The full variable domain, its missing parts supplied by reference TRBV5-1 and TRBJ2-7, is KAGVTQTPRYLIKTRGQQVTLSCSPISGHRSVSWYQQTPGQGLQFLFEYFSETQRNKGNFPGRFSGRQFSNSRSEMNVSTLELGDSALYLCASSLDGRAGDEQYFGPGTRLTVT.

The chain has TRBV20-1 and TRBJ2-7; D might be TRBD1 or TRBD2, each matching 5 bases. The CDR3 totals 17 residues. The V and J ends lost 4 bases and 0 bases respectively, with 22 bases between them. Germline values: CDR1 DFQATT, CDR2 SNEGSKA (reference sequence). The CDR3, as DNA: TGCAGTGCTAATCAGAATTCCGGGACCGCCAGCTCCTACGAGCAGTACTTC. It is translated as CSANQNSGTASSYEQYF.

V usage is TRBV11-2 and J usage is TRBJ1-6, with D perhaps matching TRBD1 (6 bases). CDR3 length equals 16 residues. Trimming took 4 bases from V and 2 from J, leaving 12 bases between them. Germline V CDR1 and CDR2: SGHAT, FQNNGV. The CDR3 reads CASSSNRDPYNSPLHF. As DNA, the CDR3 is TGTGCCAGCAGCTCAAACAGGGACCCCTATAATTCACCCCTCCACTTT.